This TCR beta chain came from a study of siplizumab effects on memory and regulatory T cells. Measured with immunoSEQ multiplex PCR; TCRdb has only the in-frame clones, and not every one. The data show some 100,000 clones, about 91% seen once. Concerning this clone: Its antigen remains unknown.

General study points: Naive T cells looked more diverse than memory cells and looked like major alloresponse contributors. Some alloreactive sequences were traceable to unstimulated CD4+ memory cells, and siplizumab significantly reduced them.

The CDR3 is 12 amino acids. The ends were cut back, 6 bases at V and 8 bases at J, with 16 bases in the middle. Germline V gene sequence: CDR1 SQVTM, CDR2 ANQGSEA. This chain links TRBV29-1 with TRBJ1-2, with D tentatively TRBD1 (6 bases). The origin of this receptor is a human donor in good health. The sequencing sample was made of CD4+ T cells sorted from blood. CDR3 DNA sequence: TGCAGCGTCGCCACAGGGAGTCTCGGCTACACCTTC. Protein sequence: CSVATGSLGYTF.